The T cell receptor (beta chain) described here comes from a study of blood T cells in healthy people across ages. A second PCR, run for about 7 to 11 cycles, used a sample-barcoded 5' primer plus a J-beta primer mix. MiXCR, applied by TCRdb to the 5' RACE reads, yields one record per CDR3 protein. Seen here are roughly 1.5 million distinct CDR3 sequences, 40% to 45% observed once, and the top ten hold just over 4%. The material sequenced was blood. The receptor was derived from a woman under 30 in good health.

The CDR3 reads CATSGWTSGSNEQFF. CDR3 in DNA: TGTGCCACCAGTGGTTGGACTAGCGGGAGCAATGAGCAGTTCTTC. The chain has TRBV24-1 and TRBJ2-1, with 13 bases fitting TRBD2. This CDR3 comprises 15 residues. Germline V gene lookup returns CDR1 KGHDR and CDR2 SFDVKD. V trimming: 5 bases; J trimming: 6 bases; junction bases outside the gene matches: 3.